The 23 T cell receptor beta chains listed next were all sequenced from one sample in a study of T cells in Graves' hyperthyroidism and ophthalmopathy. RNA transcripts were the template for amplifying TCR beta CDR3 regions. A first-round RT-PCR of the TCR CDR3 used the HTBI primer set. TCRdb reanalysed the multiplex PCR reads using MiXCR and keeps one entry per CDR3 protein. Among around 580,000 distinct CDR3 sequences listed, around 46% were seen once. Input material: peripheral blood or thyroid tissue (not recorded which). The origin of the receptors is a woman aged 18-30 years with Graves' hyperthyroidism.

Ten or more counts support this clonotype. This chain connects TRBV5-8 to TRBJ2-7; 15 positions match TRBD2. With V trimmed by 4 bases and J by 3 bases, 2 bases remained unmatched. Germline CDR1 and CDR2: SGHTS and YDEGEE. This CDR3 comprises 15 residues. As DNA, the CDR3 is TGTGCCAGCAGCGGGGGACTAGCGGGAGGCTACGAGCAGTACTTC. This codes for CASSGGLAGGYEQYF.

At least ten counts were recorded for this clonotype. The V and J genes are TRBV4-1 and TRBJ2-7; D is undetermined. In germline, CDR1 is MGHRA, CDR2 YSYEKL. With 1 base removed from V and 0 bases from J, the gap between germline ends came to 13 bases. The CDR3 covers 16 residues. The CDR3 loop reads CASSQATSPSSYEQYF. CDR3 in DNA: TGCGCCAGCAGCCAAGCCACATCACCAAGCTCCTACGAGCAGTACTTC.

For this clonotype: A much larger clonotype is one base distant, so this may be a read error. The chain links TRBV3-1 to TRBJ1-1; unclear D gene. Germline values: CDR1 LGHDT, CDR2 YNNKEL (reference sequence). There are 13 residues in the CDR3. The DNA for the CDR3 is TGTGCCGGCAGCCAAGTTCTTGGCGTAGAGGCTTTCTTT. Encoded protein: CAGSQVLGVEAFF.

In its sample, this clonotype was seen many times. The chain uses TRBV6-6 and TRBJ1-5; D is perhaps TRBD1 (5 bases). V gave up 0 bases and J gave up 6 bases, with 12 bases separating them. The CDR3 is 15 residues long. From germline, CDR1 is MNHNY and CDR2 SVGAGI (reference sequence). DNA of the CDR3: TGTGCCAGCAGTTACTCCGGGTTCCAGGGTCAGCCCCAGCATTTT. Amino acid sequence: CASSYSGFQGQPQHF.

The DNA for the CDR3 is TGTGCCAGCAGCTCAAGGACTAGCGGGAGAAATGAGCAGTTCTTC. It encodes CASSSRTSGRNEQFF. The chain is built from TRBV7-2 and TRBJ2-1; 13 bases are shared with TRBD2. V shed 4 bases and J 7 bases; nucleotides not matched to a gene: 4. The CDR3 is made up of 15 amino acids. Germline CDR1 and CDR2: SGHTA and FQGNSA.

The chain links TRBV20-1 to TRBJ1-2; no firm D call. CDR1 and CDR2 (germline): DFQATT, SNEGSKA (reference sequence). V was trimmed by 6 bases and J by 8 bases, leaving 4 bases between them. The CDR3 extends over 8 amino acids. The CDR3 nucleotides read TGCAGTGCGTGGGGCTACACCTTC. It specifies CSAWGYTF.

This rearrangement joins TRBV10-3 to TRBJ1-1; possibly TRBD1 for D (5 bases). V shed 6 bases and J shed 0 bases, with 8 bases lying between them. CDR3 length equals 13 residues. Germline CDR1 ENHRY, CDR2 SYGVKD. CDR3 protein: CAISQDMNTEAFF. CDR3 nucleotide sequence: TGTGCCATCAGCCAGGACATGAACACTGAAGCTTTCTTT.

The chain has TRBV19 and TRBJ2-2, with 12 bases that match TRBD1. Trimming took 3 bases from V and 7 from J; bases not matched to a gene: 3. This CDR3 contains 15 residues. Germline CDR1 LNHDA, CDR2 SQIVND (reference sequence). The CDR3: CASSIGTGGFGELFF. The CDR3 DNA follows: TGTGCCAGTAGTATCGGGACAGGGGGCTTCGGGGAGCTGTTTTTT. Full variable domain (remainder filled in from reference TRBV19 and TRBJ2-2): DGGITQSPKYLFRKEGQNVTLSCEQNLNHDAMYWYRQDPGQGLRLIYYSQIVNDFQKGDIAEGYSVSREKKESFPLTVTSAQKNPTAFYLCASSIGTGGFGELFFGEGSRLTVL.

The rearrangement joins TRBV5-6 to TRBJ2-6; 9 positions agree with TRBD1. J gave up 0 bases and V 5 bases, and 6 bases lay outside the gene matches. The germline CDR1 and CDR2 sequences are SGHDT and YYEEEE. The CDR3 has 17 residues. CDR3 in amino acids: CASSWDRASSGANVLTF. CDR3 sequence (DNA): TGTGCCAGCAGTTGGGACAGGGCTAGCTCTGGGGCCAACGTCCTGACTTTC.

This chain connects TRBV6-2 or TRBV6-3 to TRBJ1-1; 8 bases are shared with TRBD1. V lost 5 bases and J lost 4; bases outside the gene matches: 6. CDR1 and CDR2 (germline): MNHEY, SVGEGT. This CDR3 has 14 amino acids. The chain's CDR3 is CASSPRGRVTEAFF. CDR3 nucleotide sequence: TGTGCCAGCAGTCCCAGGGGGCGAGTCACTGAAGCTTTCTTT.

This clonotype was picked up one time. This chain joins TRBV9 and TRBJ1-5; perhaps TRBD1 as D (5 bases). The DNA end is more similar to TRBJ2-3, so the J call may be wrong. The CDR3 is made up of 14 amino acids. Germline CDR1 SGDLS, CDR2 YYNGEE. The chain's CDR3 is CASSADLKGDTQYF. In nucleotides, the CDR3 is TGTGCCAGCAGCGCGGATCTAAAGGGGGATACGCAGTATTTT.

CDR3 sequence reads: CSSYYGTQYGYTF. CDR3 DNA: TGCAGCAGTTACTATGGGACACAGTATGGCTACACCTTC. This chain connects TRBV29-1 to TRBJ1-2; possibly TRBD1 for D (6 bases). The germline gives CDR1 SQVTM, CDR2 ANQGSEA. Trimming cost V 8 bases and J 5 bases, with 18 bases left between them. The CDR3 is 13 residues long.

This clonotype was observed at least ten times. The chain uses TRBV19 and TRBJ2-5; D may be TRBD1 or TRBD2 (5 bases each). Germline assignment: CDR1 LNHDA and CDR2 SQIVND (reference sequence). The CDR3 has 15 residues. Trimming pared 7 bases from V and 1 base from J, leaving 16 bases between. CDR3 region: CASNPQLGAQETQYF. CDR3 nucleotide sequence: TGTGCCAGTAACCCTCAGCTCGGGGCCCAAGAGACCCAGTACTTC.

In this sample, this clonotype turned up many times. The gene calls are TRBV6-1 and TRBJ1-5; D is ambiguous. This CDR3 is 14 amino acids long. CDR1 MNHNS and CDR2 SASEGT come from the germline V gene. The V and J ends lost 4 bases and 6 bases respectively, with 13 bases between them. CDR3 residues: CASSVIRSGQPQHF. Written as DNA, the CDR3 is TGTGCCAGCAGTGTCATACGGTCGGGTCAGCCCCAGCATTTT.

The chain is built from TRBV11-3 and TRBJ2-7; 14 bases align to TRBD2. V was clipped by 5 bases and J by 5 bases; unmatched bases: 8. CDR3 length: 16 residues. Germline CDR1 reads SGHNT; CDR2 reads YENEEA. CDR3 DNA: TGTGCCAGCAGCGAACAAGGACTAGCGGGAGGCCACGAGCAGTACTTC. Encoded protein: CASSEQGLAGGHEQYF.

The chain employs TRBV20-1 and TRBJ1-5; maybe TRBD1 (6 bases). Germline CDR1 and CDR2: DFQATT and SNEGSKA (reference sequence). V was trimmed by 3 bases and J by 4 bases, leaving 16 bases between them. The CDR3 extends over 15 amino acids. CDR3 loop: CSARRGAGFNQPQHF. CDR3 coding DNA: TGCAGTGCTAGGAGGGGGGCAGGGTTTAATCAGCCCCAGCATTTT.

The CDR3 region has the DNA TGCAGTGCTAGTGGCTACAGGGAGACCGGCTACGAGCAGTACTTC. It translates to CSASGYRETGYEQYF. V and J are TRBV20-1 and TRBJ2-7; maybe TRBD1 (6 bases). The germline CDR1 and CDR2 sequences are DFQATT and SNEGSKA (reference sequence). V was trimmed by 3 bases and J by 3 bases, leaving 18 bases between them. The CDR3 length is 15 residues.

The count of this clonotype is one. The chain uses TRBV29-1 and TRBJ2-7, with 9 bases aligning to TRBD1. V lost 0 bases and J lost 6; bases outside the gene matches: 9. Germline-derived CDR1 and CDR2 are SQVTM and ANQGSEA. The length of the CDR3 is 15 residues. CDR3 loop: CSVEDRGTGRLEQYF. In DNA, the CDR3 is TGCAGCGTTGAAGATCGCGGGACAGGGCGTCTCGAGCAGTACTTC.

V usage is TRBV7-3 and J usage is TRBJ1-6, with D perhaps matching TRBD1 (5 bases). Germline assignment: CDR1 SGHTA and CDR2 FQGTGA. This CDR3 is built from 15 residues. Trimming shortened V by 4 bases and J by 6 bases, and 13 bases separated the two germline ends. The DNA of the CDR3 is TGTGCCAGCAGCTCTAGCGGGACGGTTAATTCACCCCTCCACTTT. Its translation is CASSSSGTVNSPLHF.

The genes are TRBV15 and TRBJ1-2, with TRBD1 identical over 10 bases. Germline V gives CDR1 LNHNV, CDR2 YYDKDF (reference sequence). V lost 0 bases, J lost 3 bases, and 22 bases stayed unmatched. This CDR3 is built from 22 residues. The CDR3 here is CATSRDRGGLHPTGQGHYGYTF. CDR3 coding DNA: TGTGCCACCAGCAGAGATCGGGGCGGACTCCATCCGACGGGACAGGGGCACTATGGCTACACCTTC.

Note on this clonotype: A much larger clone lies one base from this, so it may be a read error. This chain uses TRBV27 with TRBJ2-5, with 7 positions matching TRBD1. The CDR3 totals 15 residues. CDR1 MNHEY and CDR2 SMNVEV come from the germline V gene (reference sequence). V trimming: 6 bases; J trimming: 2 bases; junction bases outside the gene matches: 9. The CDR3 nucleotides read TGTGCCAGCAGCCACGGGACGGGACAGCAAGAGACCCAGTACTTC. Translated: CASSHGTGQQETQYF.

The chain joins TRBV11-2 to TRBJ1-2, with TRBD1 as a possible D gene (5 bases). Trimming removed 5 bases at V and 2 bases at J, with 15 bases between. The germline V gene has CDR1 SGHAT and CDR2 FQNNGV. This CDR3 is 15 amino acids long. Written as DNA, the CDR3 is TGTGCCAGCAGCCCTGGGACCCAAGGAAACTATGGCTACACCTTC. Its translation: CASSPGTQGNYGYTF.

The CDR3 sequence: CAISESFDRAYGYTF. The CDR3 region has the DNA TGTGCCATCAGTGAGTCGTTTGACAGAGCGTATGGCTACACCTTC. The rearrangement uses TRBV10-3 and TRBJ1-2, with a tentative D call TRBD1 (5 bases). CDR3 length: 15 amino acids. Looked up from germline, CDR1 is ENHRY and CDR2 is SYGVKD. V lost 0 bases to trimming and J lost 5 bases, with 13 bases between them.